A single sample is the source of the 12 T cell receptor beta chains below, sequenced in a study of early T cells in non-severe SARS-CoV-2 infection. TCRdb reprocessed the 5' RACE reads via MiXCR and lists one record per CDR3 protein. The repertoire has tens of thousands of distinct CDR3 sequences, just under 3% of them found once; the top ten carry under 0.75%. Specimen: whole blood. These receptor sequences come from an adult who was a healthcare worker with PCR-confirmed SARS-CoV-2 infection or an uninfected control (not recorded which).

This clonotype was counted ten times or more. The V call is TRBV10-3, the J call TRBJ1-1, with a tentative D call TRBD1 (5 bases). The germline gives CDR1 ENHRY, CDR2 SYGVKD. V lost 4 bases and J lost 3, with 15 bases in between. CDR3 size: 15 residues. CDR3 sequence: CAISGGRRADTEAFF. In DNA, the CDR3 is TGTGCCATCAGTGGGGGGAGACGAGCTGACACTGAAGCTTTCTTT.

As to this clonotype: This may be a read error: a much more frequent sequence differs by one nucleotide. This chain links TRBV9 with TRBJ2-1; D ambiguous. The CDR3 has 13 residues. Germline assignment: CDR1 SGDLS and CDR2 YYNGEE. V lost 3 bases and J 4 bases, leaving 8 bases between the germline ends. CDR3 region: CASSAKGYNEQFF. For the CDR3, the DNA is TGTGCCAGCAGCGCGAAGGGTTACAATGAGCAGTTCTTC. The variable domain in full, with the rest retrieved from reference TRBV9 and TRBJ2-1, is DSGVTQTPKHLITATGQRVTLRCSPRSGDLSVYWYQQSLDQGLQFLIQYYNGEERAKGNILERFSAQQFPDLHSELNLSSLELGDSALYFCASSAKGYNEQFFGPGTRLTVL.

This clonotype is deemed medium-sized (0.01 to 0.1%). This chain links TRBV29-1 with TRBJ2-3; D is possibly TRBD1 (6 bases). The CDR3 spans 14 residues. V was trimmed by 4 bases and J by 1 base, leaving 12 bases between them. Per the germline V gene, CDR1 is SQVTM and CDR2 is ANQGSEA. CDR3 sequence: CSVGGEGGTDTQYF. In nucleotides, the CDR3 is TGCAGCGTTGGCGGCGAGGGGGGCACAGATACGCAGTATTTT.

This clonotype was seen ten or more times. This chain's CDR3 is CASSQGMDSPLHF. The DNA for the CDR3 is TGTGCCAGCAGCCAGGGGATGGATTCACCCCTCCACTTT. V usage is TRBV2 and J usage is TRBJ1-6; D may be TRBD1 (6 bases). The CDR3 has 13 residues. Trimming cost V 6 bases and J 8 bases, with 11 bases left between them. Germline V CDR1 and CDR2: SNHLY, FYNNEI.

This clonotype was seen repeatedly, ten times or more. V gene TRBV18 combines with J gene TRBJ2-5; TRBD2 matches at 7 bases. There are 16 residues in the CDR3. Unmatched junction bases numbered 9, after V lost 1 base and J lost 4 bases. Germline CDR1 KGHSH, CDR2 LQKENI. CDR3 protein: CASSPLSGGSGETQYF. The CDR3 bases are TGTGCCAGCTCACCACTCTCGGGAGGATCAGGAGAGACCCAGTACTTC.

At least ten counts were recorded for this clonotype. The CDR3: CSAGGGFKNIQYF. DNA for the CDR3: TGCAGTGCCGGGGGCGGCTTCAAAAACATTCAGTACTTC. The chain combines TRBV20-1 with TRBJ2-4; D is tentatively TRBD1 or TRBD2 (6 bases each). Germline values: CDR1 DFQATT, CDR2 SNEGSKA (reference sequence). The CDR3 has 13 amino acids. Between the trimmed V and J ends, which lost 6 bases and 3 bases, there was a span of 12 bases.

This clonotype was seen repeatedly, ten times or more. V and J are TRBV27 and TRBJ2-3; D is uncertain. The CDR3 runs 13 residues. CDR1 is MNHEY, CDR2 SMNVEV, per germline (reference sequence). Between the trimmed V and J ends, which lost 1 base and 2 bases, there was a span of 4 bases. The DNA of the CDR3 is TGTGCCAGCAGTTTATACCCCACAGATACGCAGTATTTT. It encodes CASSLYPTDTQYF.

This clonotype has ten or more counts. V gene TRBV3-2 combines with J gene TRBJ2-1; no DNA check was done on the table's D call, TRBD1. TRBV3-2 corresponds to a pseudogene. This CDR3 has 16 amino acids. CDR3 protein: CASSQGGTGGRSEQFF. Here the CDR3 DNA reads TGTGCCAGCAGCCAAGGGGGGACAGGGGGCCGGAGTGAGCAGTTCTTC.

This clonotype showed up just a few times. This chain uses TRBV4-1 with TRBJ2-3, with 11 bases matching TRBD1. With V trimmed by 2 bases and J by 2 bases, 6 bases remained unmatched. The CDR3 is 17 residues long. The germline CDR1 and CDR2 sequences are MGHRA and YSYEKL. CDR3 sequence reads: CASSQFGTGGITDTQYF. Written as DNA, the CDR3 is TGCGCCAGCAGCCAATTCGGGACAGGGGGGATCACAGATACGCAGTATTTT.

This clonotype was recorded at least ten times. This chain uses TRBV5-6 with TRBJ2-1; 7 positions agree with TRBD2. The CDR3 is 15 amino acids. Germline CDR1 is SGHDT and CDR2 is YYEEEE. Trimming took 6 bases from V and 4 from J; bases not matched to a gene: 10. The CDR3 nucleotides are TGTGCCAGCACCCCGGGGGGTTTCGGGTACAATGAGCAGTTCTTC. Translating it yields CASTPGGFGYNEQFF.

This clonotype was counted at least ten times. The chain links TRBV4-1 to TRBJ2-3; D may be TRBD1 or TRBD2 (6 bases each). Germline V gives CDR1 MGHRA, CDR2 YSYEKL. The CDR3 consists of 16 residues. V was clipped by 8 bases and J by 0 bases, with 18 bases between them. CDR3 loop: CASGLGGSPSTDTQYF. In nucleotides, the CDR3 is TGCGCCAGCGGTCTAGGGGGGAGCCCTAGCACAGATACGCAGTATTTT.

The table lists this clonotype with many counts. V and J are TRBV11-3 and TRBJ1-2, with 7 bases that match TRBD1. Losses at the gene ends were 3 bases for V and 4 bases for J; bases not matched to a gene: 2. The CDR3 loop spans 13 amino acids. Germline CDR1 and CDR2: SGHNT and YENEEA. Here the CDR3 DNA reads TGTGCCAGCAGCTTCTCAGGGGGCTATGGCTACACCTTC. Residues: CASSFSGGYGYTF.